Listed below are T cell receptor beta chains from one sample, sequenced in a study of beta chain features in type 1 diabetes. Measured with immunoSEQ multiplex PCR; TCRdb has only the in-frame clones, and not every one. Of about 930,000 clones in the sample, roughly 17% were seen once. Material: naive CD4+ T cells from blood. These receptors came from a woman aged 18-35 years in good health. Both conserved end residues are part of each CDR3. A row's size may be missing; if present it is once, few, many or a size class.

clone size: .
J gene: TRBJ2-1
V gene: TRBV27
CDR3 protein: CASSFRGSGSYNEQFF

clone size: few
J gene: TRBJ2-1
V gene: TRBV14
CDR3 protein: CASSRYNEQFF

clone size: few
J gene: TRBJ2-5
V gene: TRBV25-1
CDR3 protein: CASSDGRGQETQYF

clone size: .
J gene: TRBJ2-5
V gene: TRBV20-1
CDR3 protein: CSAGKETQYF

clone size: few
J gene: TRBJ2-1
V gene: TRBV10-3
CDR3 protein: CAASTLLPSYNEQFF

clone size: .
J gene: TRBJ1-2
V gene: TRBV7-2
CDR3 protein: CASRGDRYGYTF

clone size: few
J gene: TRBJ2-7
V gene: TRBV28
CDR3 protein: CASSLWGQRPYEQYF

clone size: .
J gene: TRBJ2-1
V gene: TRBV5-4
CDR3 protein: CASSQVTSINEQFF

clone size: many
J gene: TRBJ2-6
V gene: TRBV7-8
CDR3 protein: CASSFSGANVLTF

clone size: few
J gene: TRBJ2-7
V gene: TRBV7-9
CDR3 protein: CASSFGGTYEQYF

clone size: few
J gene: TRBJ2-3
V gene: TRBV27
CDR3 protein: CASSPTLSGRASNTQYF

clone size: .
J gene: TRBJ2-1
V gene: TRBV5-1
CDR3 protein: CASSLGLAEQFF

clone size: few
J gene: TRBJ1-5
V gene: TRBV4-3
CDR3 protein: CASSQVPSSAGRQPQHF

clone size: .
J gene: TRBJ1-2
V gene: TRBV28
CDR3 protein: CASSDGQGTNYGYTF

clone size: few
J gene: TRBJ2-7
V gene: TRBV5-6
CDR3 protein: CASSLRPEGRQDSYEQYF